What follows describes a single TCR beta chain. Survey-level TCR beta sequencing used the immunoSEQ assay. TCRdb keeps only in-frame clones here, not all; method: immunoSEQ multiplex PCR. The sample includes approximately 70,000 clones, 93% of them seen just once. This sequence originates from a man aged 40-49 years with rheumatoid arthritis. The sample was PBMCs.

This CDR3 is CASSEAVRNQPQHF. DNA of the CDR3: TGTGCCAGCAGTGAGGCAGTGCGCAATCAGCCCCAGCATTTT. The V call is TRBV6-1, the J call TRBJ1-5, with no clear D. The CDR3 runs 14 residues. Germline CDR1 and CDR2: MNHNS and SASEGT. V gave up 3 bases and J gave up 2 bases, with 8 bases separating them.